This T cell receptor (beta chain) was profiled in a study of blood T cell repertoires in COVID-19. For the study at large: T cells, B-cell-depleted T cells, or PBMCs supplied cDNA or gDNA.

In the original processing: Researchers report that nucleated cell counts were estimated from reference gene primer amplification. Some clones are missing from TCRdb's copy, which holds only in-frame ones; the method was immunoSEQ multiplex PCR. Clone size and V and J calls were adopted from that table, with D and trimming inferred from the DNA. Among roughly 99,000 clones listed, roughly 90% were seen once. The TCR was taken from a man between 40 and 49 years old with active or convalescent COVID-19. The sequenced sample consisted of peripheral blood.

The chain's CDR3 is CASAPQGNTEAFF. The DNA of the CDR3 is TGTGCCAGCGCCCCACAGGGGAACACTGAAGCTTTCTTT. This chain joins TRBV7-3 and TRBJ1-1, with a possible D match to TRBD1 (6 bases). With 8 bases removed from V and 1 base from J, the gap between germline ends came to 11 bases. Germline V lookup: CDR1 SGHTA, CDR2 FQGTGA. This CDR3 region has 13 residues.